A selection of T cell receptor beta chains follows, all from one sample in a study of early T cells in non-severe SARS-CoV-2 infection. TCRdb re-called the 5' RACE reads with MiXCR, one entry per CDR3 protein. The data contain about 64,000 distinct CDR3 sequences, around an eighth of them singletons. The source material was whole blood, sampled at baseline. The origin of the receptors is an adult who was a healthcare worker with PCR-confirmed SARS-CoV-2 infection or an uninfected control (not recorded which). Both conserved end residues are trimmed from each CDR3. D genes are given only for firm matches. Clone size appears in some rows only: once, few, many, or a class for an expanded clone.

many	TRBD1	TRBV5-1	TRBJ2-1	ASSRTGNEQF
.	.	TRBV19	TRBJ2-2	ASSTTLVRGRNTGELF
.	TRBD1	TRBV27	TRBJ1-1	ASRGQVGTEAF
.	.	TRBV9	TRBJ2-5	ASSVGQKPETQY
.	TRBD1	TRBV11-2	TRBJ2-5	ASSLGDRAEETQY
few	.	TRBV5-8	TRBJ2-2	ASSHYRSNTGELF
many	TRBD1	TRBV6-6	TRBJ1-5	ASTPRGQGGNQPQH
few	TRBD2	TRBV7-6	TRBJ2-7	ASSASGSWSYEQY
few	TRBD1	TRBV9	TRBJ2-7	ASSDRDRAYEQY
few	.	TRBV14	TRBJ1-1	ASSQWVMTPHEAF
.	.	TRBV27	TRBJ2-7	ASRSSAGHYEQY
many	.	TRBV6-5	TRBJ2-2	ASSSDINTGELF
few	.	TRBV20-1	TRBJ2-2	SARRHGMVGELF
.	.	TRBV9	TRBJ1-2	ASSVTDRGYGYT
few	.	TRBV2	TRBJ1-2	ASSVSQSQNYGYT
.	.	TRBV28	TRBJ2-2	ASSFNGRVAGELF
many	TRBD2	TRBV11-2	TRBJ2-5	ASSPLLAGVGETQY
few	.	TRBV10-2	TRBJ2-2	ASGGAGLNTGELF
.	TRBD2	TRBV14	TRBJ2-3	ASSPPLGLAGAWADTQY
few	.	TRBV12-3/TRBV12-4	TRBJ1-1	ASTWTRGNTEAF
.	.	TRBV6-2/TRBV6-3	TRBJ1-1	ASSGRNRRTEAF
.	.	TRBV29-1	TRBJ2-3	SVFQGTDTQY
.	TRBD2	TRBV25-1	TRBJ2-3	ASSDQAGVADTQY
many	TRBD1	TRBV19	TRBJ2-6	ASLDRAGANVLT
few	.	TRBV7-9	TRBJ1-6	ASSPGPGSNSPLH
few	.	TRBV12-3/TRBV12-4	TRBJ2-2	ASSTAGTYTGELF